The T cell receptor beta chain under discussion was sequenced for a study of OX40 agonist ivuxolimab in advanced cancers. Study information: Having had anti-PD-1, anti-PD-L1 or anti-CTLA-4 therapy before was allowed, and approximately 40% had some. Three patients got partial responses; one had hepatocellular carcinoma and two had cutaneous melanoma. Study results and limitations: On average, CD8+ T cells showed a greater number of expanded clones than CD4+.

This clone showed up just once. Its antigen is as yet unknown. The cohort excluded patients with autoimmune disease history or systemic immunosuppression. Profiled with immunoSEQ multiplex PCR; TCRdb holds only in-frame clones, not every one. The top ten hold 3.1% of the sample, which has around 50,000 clones, under 85% seen once. This CDR3 spans 13 amino acids. The ends were cut back, 8 bases at V and 6 bases at J, with 18 bases in the middle. From germline, CDR1 is SQVTM and CDR2 ANQGSEA. The TCR comes from an adult with an advanced solid tumor such as melanoma, head and neck, liver or kidney cancer. The chain recombines TRBV29-1 with TRBJ2-3, with a possible D match to TRBD2 (7 bases). The material was CD4+ or CD8+ T cells sorted from blood, obtained in a trial of the OX40 agonist ivuxolimab. The CDR3 spells CSSKGGQGDTQYF. CDR3 DNA sequence: TGCAGCTCCAAGGGAGGGCAGGGGGATACGCAGTATTTT.